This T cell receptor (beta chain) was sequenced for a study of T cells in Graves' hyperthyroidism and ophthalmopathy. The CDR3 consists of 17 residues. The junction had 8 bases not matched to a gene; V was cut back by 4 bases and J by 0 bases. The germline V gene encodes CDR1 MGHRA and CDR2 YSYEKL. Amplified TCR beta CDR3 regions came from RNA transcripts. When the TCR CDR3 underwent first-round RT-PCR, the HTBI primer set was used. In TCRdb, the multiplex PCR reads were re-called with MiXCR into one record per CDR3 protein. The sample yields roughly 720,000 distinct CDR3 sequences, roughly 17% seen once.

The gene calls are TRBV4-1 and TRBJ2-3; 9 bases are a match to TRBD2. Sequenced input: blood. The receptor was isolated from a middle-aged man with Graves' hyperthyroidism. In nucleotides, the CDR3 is TGCGCCAGCAGCCGCAGCGCTAGCGGGGATAGCACAGATACGCAGTATTTT. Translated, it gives CASSRSASGDSTDTQYF.